This T cell receptor beta chain was sequenced for a study of blood T cell repertoires in COVID-19. At the level of the study: Sources were T cells, B-cell-depleted T cells, or PBMCs; the material itself was cDNA or gDNA.

Libraries were prepared by immunoSEQ multiplex PCR; TCRdb keeps only in-frame clonotypes and omits some of them. The profile shows around 250,000 clones, just over 85% of them singletons. The CDR3 extends over 14 amino acids. Trimming took 8 bases from V and 5 from J; bases not matched to a gene: 11. Germline V gives CDR1 MNHEY, CDR2 SMNVEV (reference sequence). The source of this sequence is a man aged 18 to 29 who had recovered from COVID-19. The sample comprised PBMCs or T cells enriched from blood (not recorded which). The chain links TRBV27 to TRBJ2-7; 8 bases line up with TRBD1. The CDR3 spells CASPWDRCGDEQYF. CDR3 nucleotide sequence: TGTGCCAGCCCTTGGGACAGGTGTGGGGACGAGCAGTACTTC.